These T cell receptor beta chains were read from a single sample in a study of OX40 agonist ivuxolimab in advanced cancers. The method was immunoSEQ multiplex PCR; TCRdb's version includes in-frame clones alone and lacks a portion of them. The table records about 35,000 clones, roughly 90% of them present only once. This sample comprised CD4+ or CD8+ T cells sorted from blood, obtained in a trial of the OX40 agonist ivuxolimab. The receptors originated from an adult with an advanced solid tumor such as melanoma, head and neck, liver or kidney cancer. The CDR3 runs from the conserved cysteine through the conserved F or W. The order of the fields is J gene, clone size, V gene, D gene, CDR3 protein, CDR3 DNA. D genes are given only for firm matches. Not all rows give a size; the values are once, few, many and, for expanded clones, a class.

J: TRBJ2-7; size: NA; V: TRBV7-9; D: NA; CDR3: CASRTTRGESYEQYF; DNA: TGTGCCAGCAGAACCACCAGGGGAGAATCCTACGAGCAGTACTTC
J: TRBJ2-1; size: NA; V: TRBV9; D: NA; CDR3: CASSTAVQEFYNEQFF; DNA: TGTGCCAGCAGCACAGCAGTACAAGAGTTTTACAATGAGCAGTTCTTC
J: TRBJ2-7; size: NA; V: TRBV29-1; D: TRBD2; CDR3: CSAPSGLAGVGQYF; DNA: TGCAGCGCTCCCTCAGGGCTAGCGGGAGTCGGGCAGTACTTC
J: TRBJ2-7; size: NA; V: TRBV10-1; D: NA; CDR3: CASSESGGLLDSYEQYF; DNA: TGCGCCAGCAGTGAGTCCGGAGGGCTACTAGACAGCTACGAGCAGTACTTC
J: TRBJ1-4; size: NA; V: TRBV14; D: NA; CDR3: CASSPFVGTNEKLFF; DNA: TGTGCCAGCAGCCCCTTCGTGGGAACTAATGAAAAACTGTTTTTT
J: TRBJ1-1; size: NA; V: TRBV27; D: NA; CDR3: CASSSQGGTEAFF; DNA: TGTGCCAGCAGTTCCCAGGGTGGCACTGAAGCTTTCTTT
J: TRBJ1-5; size: NA; V: TRBV19; D: NA; CDR3: CASRVRGGEPQHF; DNA: TGTGCCAGCCGCGTGAGGGGGGGGGAGCCCCAGCATTTT
J: TRBJ2-1; size: NA; V: TRBV6-5; D: TRBD1; CDR3: CASGGTGDNEQFF; DNA: TGTGCCAGCGGAGGGACAGGGGACAATGAGCAGTTCTTC
J: TRBJ2-6; size: NA; V: TRBV5-6; D: NA; CDR3: CASTLTGRGANVLTF; DNA: TGTGCCAGCACCCTCACTGGGAGGGGGGCCAACGTCCTGACTTTC
J: TRBJ2-7; size: NA; V: TRBV9; D: TRBD1; CDR3: CASSVGQGISYEQYF; DNA: TGTGCCAGCAGCGTCGGACAGGGGATCTCCTACGAGCAGTACTTC
J: TRBJ2-1; size: NA; V: TRBV28; D: NA; CDR3: CASSLLGSYNEQFF; DNA: TGTGCCAGCAGTTTATTAGGATCCTACAATGAGCAGTTCTTC
J: TRBJ2-5; size: NA; V: TRBV27; D: TRBD1; CDR3: CASSLVPGQEETQYF; DNA: TGTGCCAGCAGTTTAGTACCGGGACAGGAGGAGACCCAGTACTTC
J: TRBJ2-1; size: NA; V: TRBV7-2; D: NA; CDR3: CASSSGPGSYNEQFF; DNA: TGTGCCAGCAGCTCCGGGCCAGGCTCCTACAATGAGCAGTTCTTC
J: TRBJ2-6; size: NA; V: TRBV12-5; D: NA; CDR3: CASGMQDAGQSRANVLTF; DNA: TGTGCTAGTGGTATGCAAGATGCAGGACAAAGTCGGGCCAACGTCCTGACTTTC
J: TRBJ2-7; size: NA; V: TRBV28; D: NA; CDR3: CASSLGPTPGGDEQYF; DNA: TGTGCCAGCAGTTTAGGCCCTACCCCGGGGGGCGACGAGCAGTACTTC
J: TRBJ1-2; size: NA; V: TRBV27; D: TRBD1; CDR3: CASGDRGPDGYTF; DNA: TGTGCCAGCGGGGACAGGGGGCCGGATGGCTACACCTTC
J: TRBJ2-7; size: NA; V: TRBV4-2; D: TRBD2; CDR3: CASSPQPQGSGAYEQYF; DNA: TGTGCCAGCAGCCCTCAGCCCCAGGGTAGCGGGGCTTACGAGCAGTACTTC
J: TRBJ2-1; size: NA; V: TRBV5-6; D: NA; CDR3: CASSLESYNEQFF; DNA: TGTGCCAGCAGCTTGGAGTCCTACAATGAGCAGTTCTTC
J: TRBJ2-7; size: once; V: TRBV9; D: TRBD2; CDR3: CASSPLSGIGSYEQYF; DNA: TGTGCCAGCAGCCCCCTTAGCGGGATTGGCTCCTACGAGCAGTACTTC